Listed here are 31 T cell receptor beta chains from one sample, sequenced in a study of blood T cell repertoires in COVID-19. TCRdb's table, derived via immunoSEQ multiplex PCR, lists solely in-frame clones and lacks some. The repertoire holds 180,000 or so clones, with roughly 79% as singletons. Sequencing was performed on peripheral blood. The source is a woman in her thirties or forties with COVID-19, enrolled during active disease.

The sample holds one count of this clone. The chain employs TRBV5-4 and TRBJ2-3; maybe TRBD2 (6 bases). Germline V gene lookup returns CDR1 SGHNT and CDR2 YYREEE (reference sequence). V was shortened by 0 bases and J by 8 bases, with 10 bases between the two germline ends. The CDR3 covers 13 residues. CDR3 DNA: TGTGCCAGCAGCTTGGACTTGGAGGGTACGCAGTATTTT. Its translation: CASSLDLEGTQYF.

The chain recombines TRBV5-4 with TRBJ1-4; 10 bases match TRBD1. The V and J ends lost 1 base and 8 bases, in that order; junction bases with no gene match: 11. This CDR3 has 17 amino acids. Per germline, CDR1 SGHNT and CDR2 YYREEE (reference sequence). The CDR3 protein is CASSLKLGGQGREKLFF. The CDR3, as DNA: TGTGCCAGCAGCTTGAAGTTGGGGGGACAGGGGCGGGAAAAACTGTTTTTT.

This rearrangement joins TRBV6-5 to TRBJ2-5; no definite D call. Trimming removed 4 bases from V and 5 bases from J, with 8 bases in between. The CDR3 contains 12 residues. CDR1 MNHEY and CDR2 SVGAGI come from the germline V gene. The CDR3 reads CASSSGWETQYF. For the CDR3, the DNA is TGTGCCAGCAGTTCGGGTTGGGAGACCCAGTACTTC.

This clone turned up a few times. This chain links TRBV5-1 with TRBJ2-7; 7 nucleotides agree with TRBD1. Germline assignment: CDR1 SGHRS and CDR2 YFSETQ. V shed 2 bases and J 2 bases; nucleotides not matched to a gene: 10. The CDR3 is 16 residues long. For the CDR3, the DNA is TGCGCCAGCAGCTTATCCCCGGACAGGTCGCCCTACGAGCAGTACTTC. Its protein product is CASSLSPDRSPYEQYF.

This clone was detected a few times. The genes are TRBV30 and TRBJ2-2, with TRBD2 matching 8 bases. Germline values: CDR1 GTSNPN, CDR2 SVGIG (reference sequence). J gave up 5 bases and V 0 bases, and 2 bases lay outside the gene matches. CDR3 size: 14 residues. CDR3 sequence reads: CAWSVIAGTGELFF. The CDR3 bases are TGTGCCTGGAGTGTGATAGCGGGAACCGGGGAGCTGTTTTTT. The full variable domain, rest sourced from reference TRBV30 and TRBJ2-2, is SQTIHQWPATLVQPVGSPLSLECTVEGTSNPNLYWYRQAAGRGLQLLFYSVGIGQISSEVPQNLSASRPQDRQFILSSKKLLLSDSGFYLCAWSVIAGTGELFFGEGSRLTVL.

The chain employs TRBV19 and TRBJ2-6; D call uncertain. CDR3 length equals 15 residues. The ends were cut back, 5 bases at V and 0 bases at J, with 8 bases in the middle. Germline CDR1 reads LNHDA; CDR2 reads SQIVND (reference sequence). CDR3: CASSSWSSGANVLTF. The DNA of the CDR3 is TGTGCCAGTAGTTCCTGGAGCTCTGGGGCCAACGTCCTGACTTTC.

The chain carries TRBV9 and TRBJ2-2, with D perhaps TRBD2 (6 bases). This CDR3 contains 15 residues. The V end was cut by 0 bases, the J end by 5 bases, with 11 bases between. The germline V gene has CDR1 SGDLS and CDR2 YYNGEE. CDR3 in amino acids: CASSVAVRGTGELFF. The CDR3 DNA follows: TGTGCCAGCAGCGTAGCTGTTCGGGGGACCGGGGAGCTGTTTTTT. Looking up the rest from reference TRBV9 and TRBJ2-2 gives the full variable domain: DSGVTQTPKHLITATGQRVTLRCSPRSGDLSVYWYQQSLDQGLQFLIQYYNGEERAKGNILERFSAQQFPDLHSELNLSSLELGDSALYFCASSVAVRGTGELFFGEGSRLTVL.

This clone was observed at least ten times. The chain joins TRBV9 to TRBJ2-2, with a weak D call TRBD1 (5 bases). The CDR3 runs 17 residues. The V gene lost 3 bases and the J gene lost 2 bases, with 17 bases spanning the gap. Germline V lookup: CDR1 SGDLS, CDR2 YYNGEE. In nucleotides, the CDR3 is TGTGCCAGCAGCGCCTGGGGCCCCGGACGAAACACCGGGGAGCTGTTTTTT. Its protein product is CASSAWGPGRNTGELFF.

CDR3 sequence reads: CAWYREEYF. The CDR3 bases are TGTGCCTGGTACAGGGAAGAGTACTTC. The V call is TRBV30, the J call TRBJ2-5, with D possibly matching TRBD1 (6 bases). V shed 5 bases and J shed 12 bases, with 10 bases lying between them. CDR3 size: 9 residues. From germline, CDR1 is GTSNPN and CDR2 SVGIG (reference sequence).

V gene TRBV28 combines with J gene TRBJ2-1, with D possibly matching TRBD2 (6 bases). Deletions cut 2 bases from V and 3 bases from J, with 11 bases between. The CDR3 length is 15 residues. Germline V gives CDR1 MDHEN, CDR2 SYDVKM. The DNA of the CDR3 is TGTGCCAGCAGTTTACGGGAGTGGCTCTACAATGAGCAGTTCTTC. It codes for CASSLREWLYNEQFF.

This clone was picked up a small number of times. V is TRBV19 and J is TRBJ1-5; TRBD1 aligns across 7 bases. Germline-derived CDR1 and CDR2 are LNHDA and SQIVND (reference sequence). Trimming cost V 7 bases and J 3 bases; bases outside gene matches: 12. There are 16 residues in the CDR3. The CDR3 reads CASNPNQGGLNQPQHF. The CDR3 region has the DNA TGTGCCAGTAACCCTAACCAAGGGGGCCTCAATCAGCCCCAGCATTTT.

This clone was found once. This rearrangement joins TRBV11-2 to TRBJ1-2, with D perhaps matching TRBD1 (5 bases). This CDR3 spans 13 amino acids. Trimming removed 8 bases from V and 4 bases from J, with 14 bases in between. The germline V gene has CDR1 SGHAT and CDR2 FQNNGV. The chain's CDR3 is CASSLGTFYGYTF. DNA of the CDR3: TGTGCCAGCTCCCTAGGGACTTTCTATGGCTACACCTTC.

This sequence joins TRBV4-2 and TRBJ2-3, with TRBD2 matching over 10 bases. V was clipped by 0 bases and J by 3 bases; unmatched bases: 3. The CDR3 extends over 16 amino acids. Looked up from germline, CDR1 is LGHNA and CDR2 is YNFKEQ. CDR3 DNA sequence: TGTGCCAGCAGCCAAGATAGGACTAGCGGAACAGATACGCAGTATTTT. It translates to CASSQDRTSGTDTQYF.

The genes are TRBV19 and TRBJ1-5, with a tentative D call TRBD1 (6 bases). CDR1 is LNHDA and CDR2 is SQIVND in the germline V gene (reference sequence). The CDR3 runs 15 residues. V lost 5 bases and J 2 bases, leaving 13 bases between the germline ends. The CDR3, as DNA: TGTGCCAGTAGTTGGGGGGGGCTACGCAATCAGCCCCAGCATTTT. Translating it yields CASSWGGLRNQPQHF.

In DNA, the CDR3 is TGTGCCAGCAGCTCCGTTCGTGCGGGGATCACAGATACGCAGTATTTT. Translation gives CASSSVRAGITDTQYF. The chain carries TRBV7-2 and TRBJ2-3; perhaps TRBD2 as D (6 bases). The CDR3 is 16 residues long. The germline CDR1 and CDR2 sequences are SGHTA and FQGNSA. V was shortened by 4 bases and J by 2 bases, with 16 bases between the two germline ends.

V is TRBV5-5 and J is TRBJ1-1; D is unresolved. V was cut by 0 bases and J by 0 bases, with 9 bases left in between. The CDR3 runs 15 residues. Germline-derived CDR1 and CDR2 are SGHKS and YYEKEE (reference sequence). CDR3 in amino acids: CASSLGPGMNTEAFF. In nucleotides, the CDR3 is TGTGCCAGCAGCTTGGGGCCAGGCATGAACACTGAAGCTTTCTTT.

The J gene is TRBJ2-5, the V gene TRBV6-5; the match to TRBD2 covers 9 bases. The germline V gene has CDR1 MNHEY and CDR2 SVGAGI. Trimming at V came to 2 bases and at J to 5 bases, leaving 9 bases not matched to a gene. The CDR3 spans 16 residues. The CDR3 sequence: CASSYGAGGPWETQYF. The DNA of the CDR3 is TGTGCCAGCAGTTACGGGGCGGGAGGGCCATGGGAGACCCAGTACTTC.

V usage is TRBV2 and J usage is TRBJ1-1; the D is unclear. The germline V and J ends were trimmed by 8 bases and 5 bases, with 12 bases remaining between them. Germline values: CDR1 SNHLY, CDR2 FYNNEI. This CDR3 has 12 amino acids. CDR3 in DNA: TGTGCCAGCGGGCAACAAAGAACTGAAGCTTTCTTT. Translating gives CASGQQRTEAFF.

The chain links TRBV6-5 to TRBJ1-2; 7 bases map to TRBD1. This CDR3 has 13 amino acids. V was clipped by 4 bases and J by 10 bases; unmatched bases: 9. Germline lookup yields CDR1 MNHEY and CDR2 SVGAGI. In DNA form, the CDR3 reads TGTGCCAGCAGTTCCCCGACAGGGTGGTCCTACACCTTC. It encodes CASSSPTGWSYTF.

The chain links TRBV13 to TRBJ2-7, with TRBD2 identical over 9 bases. The germline V gene has CDR1 PRHDT and CDR2 FYEKMQ (reference sequence). The CDR3 is 16 amino acids. J gave up 2 bases and V 5 bases, and 10 bases lay outside the gene matches. In nucleotides, the CDR3 is TGTGCCAGCAGCACAATCGGGGCGGGAGGGACCTACGAGCAGTACGTC. It encodes CASSTIGAGGTYEQYV.

The genes are TRBV6-5 and TRBJ1-1, with a weak D call TRBD1 (6 bases). The CDR3 extends over 15 amino acids. Trimming stripped 6 bases from V and 2 bases from J, with 16 bases between. The germline V gene has CDR1 MNHEY and CDR2 SVGAGI. CDR3: CASRPRQAPNTEAFF. CDR3 in DNA: TGTGCCAGCAGACCACGACAGGCCCCCAACACTGAAGCTTTCTTT.

The chain recombines TRBV27 with TRBJ2-1; tentative D call: TRBD2 (5 bases). The CDR3 consists of 14 residues. From germline, CDR1 is MNHEY and CDR2 SMNVEV (reference sequence). Trimming removed 2 bases at V and 0 bases at J, with 5 bases between. The CDR3 here is CASSLGSSYNEQFF. In DNA form, the CDR3 reads TGTGCCAGCAGTTTAGGGAGCTCCTACAATGAGCAGTTCTTC.

The rearrangement joins TRBV7-6 to TRBJ2-1; 7 bases fit TRBD2. The CDR3 runs to 15 residues. CDR1 is SGHVS and CDR2 is FNYEAQ in the germline V gene. The junction had 8 bases not matched to a gene; V was cut back by 1 base and J by 8 bases. DNA for the CDR3: TGTGCCAGCAGCTTAGTTGGGGGACTAAGGGATGAGCAGTTCTTC. Its translation is CASSLVGGLRDEQFF.

The chain employs TRBV18 and TRBJ2-1; a possible D gene is TRBD1 (6 bases). V was pared by 8 bases and J by 4 bases, with 12 bases between. This CDR3 is built from 13 residues. Germline V gene lookup returns CDR1 KGHSH and CDR2 LQKENI. The CDR3 loop reads CASAIQGYNEQFF. The CDR3 DNA reads TGTGCCAGCGCAATACAGGGTTACAATGAGCAGTTCTTC.

This clone was recorded a few times. The chain employs TRBV4-2 and TRBJ1-1; D is undetermined. The CDR3 spans 19 residues. Germline V gene lookup returns CDR1 LGHNA and CDR2 YNFKEQ. The ends were cut back, 4 bases at V and 0 bases at J, with 24 bases in the middle. CDR3 loop: CASSPFPITEGAMNTEAFF. For the CDR3, the DNA is TGTGCCAGCAGCCCCTTCCCTATCACGGAGGGCGCGATGAACACTGAAGCTTTCTTT.

This clone was seen only a few times. The chain links TRBV5-5 to TRBJ2-7, with D possibly matching TRBD1 (6 bases). The CDR3 runs to 11 residues. Germline V gene sequence: CDR1 SGHKS, CDR2 YYEKEE (reference sequence). The germline V and J ends were trimmed by 5 bases and 3 bases, with 6 bases remaining between them. This chain's CDR3 is CASRDSYEQYF. CDR3 nucleotides: TGTGCCAGCAGGGACAGCTACGAGCAGTACTTC.

This clone was found once. This sequence joins TRBV18 and TRBJ1-1; D unresolved. The germline V gene has CDR1 KGHSH and CDR2 LQKENI. The CDR3 totals 14 residues. V was pared by 0 bases and J by 4 bases, with 9 bases between. The CDR3 here is CASSPPSLSTEAFF. As DNA, the CDR3 is TGTGCCAGCTCACCACCGAGCCTTTCCACTGAAGCTTTCTTT.

This clone was found a few times. The chain joins TRBV7-3 to TRBJ2-3; TRBD2 is a possible D gene (6 bases). V shed 4 bases and J shed 5 bases, with 10 bases lying between them. The length of the CDR3 is 13 residues. Germline CDR1 reads SGHTA; CDR2 reads FQGTGA. The CDR3 DNA follows: TGTGCCAGCAGCTCTCCCGGGGGAGATACGCAGTATTTT. Protein: CASSSPGGDTQYF.

The genes are TRBV5-4 and TRBJ1-1; possibly TRBD1 for D (6 bases). V was cut by 2 bases and J by 7 bases, with 12 bases left in between. This CDR3 comprises 13 residues. Germline assignment: CDR1 SGHNT and CDR2 YYREEE (reference sequence). The CDR3 spells CASSLTGTHEAFF. In DNA form, the CDR3 reads TGTGCCAGCAGCTTAACCGGGACACATGAAGCTTTCTTT.

This chain connects TRBV6-2 or TRBV6-3 to TRBJ1-6, with a tentative D call TRBD1 (6 bases). This CDR3 spans 17 amino acids. Trimming took 3 bases from V and 8 from J, leaving 20 bases between them. Germline CDR1 reads MNHEY; CDR2 reads SVGEGT. The CDR3 sequence: CASSYIEGTRSYSPLHF. Written as DNA, the CDR3 is TGTGCCAGCAGTTATATAGAAGGGACACGCTCCTATTCACCCCTCCACTTT.

This clone was seen a handful of times. The chain combines TRBV10-2 with TRBJ1-5, with no clear D. From germline, CDR1 is WSHSY and CDR2 SAAADI. CDR3 length: 16 residues. The V gene lost 0 bases and the J gene lost 5 bases, with 14 bases spanning the gap. Here the CDR3 reads CASSESIGVEDQPQHF. In nucleotides, the CDR3 is TGCGCCAGCAGTGAGTCGATCGGCGTGGAGGATCAGCCCCAGCATTTT.